This note documents a single TCR beta chain sequence. The specificity of this receptor is unknown. No base qualities exist here, and no much larger clone lies one base off it. These data belong to a study of cytomegalovirus exposure and HLA in healthy donors (dated by TCRdb to 2016 to 2017). Concerning the study at large: According to a later analysis, one platform produced both the approximately 110 validation repertoires and the approximately 600 repertoires of the first cohort. High-throughput TCR immunosequencing, statistical association of individual TCRs with disease status, and machine learning were combined to predict cytomegalovirus infection status. The study was designed to test whether signatures of past pathogen exposure could be identified by cataloging public T cell receptors. In addition to the first cohort of around 670 subjects, a separate validation cohort of 100 to 150 different subjects was used.

The germline V and J ends show losses of 8 bases and 1 base respectively, and no gene match explains 8 bases of the junction. The CDR3 has 15 amino acids, counting the end cysteine and phenylalanine. CDR3 DNA is the only sequence kept; it has 45 bases, read in frame from the first base. The germline V gene (reference sequence) yields MNHEY for CDR1 and SMNVEV for CDR2. The donors were included in the validation cohort of 120 subjects, a group kept apart from the roughly 680-subject first cohort. The full study reports these points: The authors suggested that the approach could potentially be generalized to other disease states and immunological phenotypes. Cytomegalovirus status was reported to be diagnosed by the classifier with high specificity and sensitivity in both the original and validation cohorts. A total of roughly 160 TCR beta chains were listed by the study as associated with cytomegalovirus. Most TCR sequences were observed very rarely across donors, whereas some public TCRs were present in many individuals. Of the cluster scores, approximately 94% were above 0 in a later analysis, which found that TCRs clustered in the first cohort also tended to co-occur in the roughly 130 validation repertoires. All 120 or so repertoires were used to score co-occurrence in the validation cohort in a later analysis, because that analysis had no HLA typing for the cohort. Three of the identified cytomegalovirus-associated TCR beta chains were confirmed in vitro to be specific for cytomegalovirus antigens.

Receptors were amplified or captured by the immunoSEQ multiplex PCR assay. The source study handled its data this way. A statistical classification framework was built to diagnose cytomegalovirus status from the catalog of TCR beta chain sequences. Not all clones reach the TCRdb copy of this immuneACCESS table, which keeps in-frame sequences only. Checked studies attribute under half of the gap to unresolved V genes and leave the rest unexplained. D and trimming were read from the DNA, whereas the V and J calls and clone size are those reported in that table. The sample table records some 140,000 clones; 84% of these occur just once. Together, the top ten hold roughly 1.4% of the sample.

This receptor chain uses TRBV27 and TRBJ2-3; the central 8 bases match TRBD2. This receptor was identified in a woman in her 30s in good health and CMV-seronegative. Source material: PBMCs. The CDR3 reads as follows: CASPHTRGGTDTQYF. The sequence in DNA is TGTGCCAGCCCCCATACGCGGGGGGGCACAGATACGCAGTATTTT.